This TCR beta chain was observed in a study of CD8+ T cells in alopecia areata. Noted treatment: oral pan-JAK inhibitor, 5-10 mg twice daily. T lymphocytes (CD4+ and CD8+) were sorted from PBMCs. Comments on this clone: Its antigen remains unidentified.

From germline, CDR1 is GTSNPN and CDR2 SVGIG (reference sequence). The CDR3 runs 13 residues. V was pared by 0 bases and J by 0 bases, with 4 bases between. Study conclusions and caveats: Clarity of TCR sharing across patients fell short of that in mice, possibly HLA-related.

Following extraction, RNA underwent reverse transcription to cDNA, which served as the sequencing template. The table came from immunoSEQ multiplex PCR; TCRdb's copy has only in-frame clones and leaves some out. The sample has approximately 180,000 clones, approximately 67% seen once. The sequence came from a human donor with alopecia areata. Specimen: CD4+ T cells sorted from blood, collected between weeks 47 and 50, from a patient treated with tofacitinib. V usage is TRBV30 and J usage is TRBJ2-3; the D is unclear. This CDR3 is CAWSVVSTDTQYF. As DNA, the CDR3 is TGTGCCTGGAGTGTAGTCAGCACAGATACGCAGTATTTT.